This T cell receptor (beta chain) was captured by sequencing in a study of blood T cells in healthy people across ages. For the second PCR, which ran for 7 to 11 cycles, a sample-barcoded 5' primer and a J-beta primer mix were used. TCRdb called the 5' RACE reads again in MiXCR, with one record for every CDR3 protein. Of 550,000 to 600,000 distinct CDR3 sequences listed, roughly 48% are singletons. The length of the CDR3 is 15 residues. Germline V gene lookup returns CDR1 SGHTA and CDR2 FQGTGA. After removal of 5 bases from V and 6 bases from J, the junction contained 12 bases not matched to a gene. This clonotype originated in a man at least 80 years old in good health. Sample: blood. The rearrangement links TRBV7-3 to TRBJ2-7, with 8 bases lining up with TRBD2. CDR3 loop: CASSQSGSKRGEQYF. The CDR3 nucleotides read TGTGCCAGCAGCCAAAGCGGGAGTAAGCGTGGCGAGCAGTACTTC.